A single sample gave rise to the 25 T cell receptor beta chains below, sequenced in a study of cytomegalovirus exposure and HLA in healthy donors (dated by TCRdb to between 2016 and 2019). Libraries were constructed by the immunoSEQ multiplex PCR assay. The source is immuneACCESS, and TCRdb retained only in-frame sequences with V and J called. Part of the clones is not carried over; for the studies checked, unresolved V genes explain less than half of this, and the remainder is unexplained. Counted in this sample were under 250,000 clones; roughly 83% of them appeared once. Jointly, the top ten make up less than 7% of the sample. The sample consisted of PBMCs. The receptors come from a young woman in good health and CMV-seronegative.

The chain couples TRBV9 to TRBJ1-6; D is unclear. V dropped 0 bases and J dropped 10 bases, with 11 bases sitting between them. There are 14 residues in the CDR3. The V gene's germline CDR1 is SGDLS and CDR2 YYNGEE. In nucleotides, the CDR3 is TGTGCCAGCAGCGTAGGGGTGGGAGCCTCACCCCTCCACTTT. Its translation: CASSVGVGASPLHF.

Notes on this clone: The same CDR3 is also encoded by other DNA sequences in this sample. For the CDR3, the DNA is TGTGCCTGGAGTGTACGAAGGGCAGATACGCAGTATTTT. Translation gives CAWSVRRADTQYF. The chain uses TRBV30 and TRBJ2-3; D is undetermined. CDR1 is GTSNPN and CDR2 is SVGIG in the germline V gene (reference sequence). The CDR3 covers 13 residues. The V end was cut by 0 bases, the J end by 4 bases, with 8 bases between.

This chain links TRBV7-8 with TRBJ1-5, with a possible D match to TRBD1 (5 bases). The CDR3 spans 14 residues. The germline V and J ends were trimmed by 4 bases and 9 bases, with 16 bases remaining between them. Germline CDR1 SGHVS, CDR2 FQNEAQ. Here the CDR3 DNA reads TGTGCCAGCAGCTACGTAAGGGGACCGGGGCCCCAGCATTTT. Amino acids: CASSYVRGPGPQHF.

The V gene is TRBV9, the J gene TRBJ2-5; D may be TRBD1 or TRBD2 (5 bases each). Per germline, CDR1 SGDLS and CDR2 YYNGEE. V lost 0 bases and J 1 base, leaving 10 bases between the germline ends. The CDR3 runs 15 residues. This chain's CDR3 is CASSVAGTTQETQYF. Written as DNA, the CDR3 is TGTGCCAGCAGCGTAGCAGGGACCACCCAAGAGACCCAGTACTTC. The variable domain in full, with the rest retrieved from reference TRBV9 and TRBJ2-5, is DSGVTQTPKHLITATGQRVTLRCSPRSGDLSVYWYQQSLDQGLQFLIQYYNGEERAKGNILERFSAQQFPDLHSELNLSSLELGDSALYFCASSVAGTTQETQYFGPGTRLLVL.

The rearrangement uses TRBV5-1 and TRBJ1-2; D is perhaps TRBD1 (5 bases). Germline values: CDR1 SGHRS, CDR2 YFSETQ. Trimming removed 1 base from V and 3 bases from J, with 16 bases in between. The CDR3 extends over 16 amino acids. The CDR3 region has the DNA TGCGCCAGCAGCTTGATATCCCCAGGGAGGGACTATGGCTACACCTTC. This translates into CASSLISPGRDYGYTF.

The V and J genes are TRBV10-3 and TRBJ1-4; D not certain. The CDR3 is 13 amino acids. V was pared by 6 bases and J by 8 bases, with 13 bases between. Germline V lookup: CDR1 ENHRY, CDR2 SYGVKD. The CDR3 protein is CAIRGALEEKLFF. For the CDR3, the DNA is TGTGCCATCAGGGGAGCTCTGGAGGAAAAACTGTTTTTT.

This clone was observed a handful of times. This sequence joins TRBV6-4 and TRBJ1-3, with unresolved D. V was trimmed by 8 bases and J by 1 base, leaving 12 bases between them. Germline V gene data show CDR1 as MRHNA and CDR2 as SNTAGT. CDR3 length equals 14 residues. CDR3 protein: CASVRDESGNTIYF. The CDR3 nucleotides read TGTGCCAGCGTACGAGATGAGTCTGGAAACACCATATATTTT.

This clone appeared a few times. Other DNA sequences within the sample encode an identical CDR3. CDR3 coding DNA: TGTGCCAGCAGCCTTGGGGGTGGCACTGAAGCTTTCTTT. Translated: CASSLGGGTEAFF. The V call is TRBV28, the J call TRBJ1-1; tentative D call: TRBD1 (5 bases). The CDR3 length is 13 residues. With 6 bases removed from V and 4 bases from J, the gap between germline ends came to 12 bases. CDR1 and CDR2 (germline): MDHEN, SYDVKM. The whole variable domain, filled in from reference TRBV28 and TRBJ1-1, reads DVKVTQSSRYLVKRTGEKVFLECVQDMDHENMFWYRQDPGLGLRLIYFSYDVKMKEKGDIPEGYSVSREKKERFSLILESASTNQTSMYLCASSLGGGTEAFFGQGTRLTVV.

The chain employs TRBV5-1 and TRBJ2-1; 9 nucleotides agree with TRBD2. The CDR3 spans 15 residues. Germline CDR1 SGHRS, CDR2 YFSETQ. V shed 1 base and J 2 bases; nucleotides not matched to a gene: 1. The CDR3 nucleotides are TGCGCCAGCAGCTTGCGCGGGGGGGCCTACAATGAGCAGTTCTTC. This sequence encodes CASSLRGGAYNEQFF.

This clone is a singleton in its sample. The chain links TRBV6-1 to TRBJ1-2; D is unclear. Germline loops: CDR1 MNHNS, CDR2 SASEGT. Trimming removed 0 bases at V and 3 bases at J, with 5 bases between. The CDR3 has 13 residues. CDR3 protein: CASSEAAHYGYTF. The CDR3 coding sequence is TGTGCCAGCAGTGAAGCGGCGCACTATGGCTACACCTTC.

The J gene is TRBJ2-7, the V gene TRBV6-1; possible D gene TRBD2, 6 bases. Trimming shortened V by 4 bases and J by 3 bases, and 16 bases separated the two germline ends. CDR3 length equals 15 residues. Germline V gene sequence: CDR1 MNHNS, CDR2 SASEGT. The CDR3 DNA follows: TGTGCCAGCAGTGCGGGGACGGGAGAATACTACGAGCAGTACTTC. Its protein is CASSAGTGEYYEQYF.

The CDR3 reads CASSGSGTVSYNEQFF. The CDR3 region has the DNA TGTGCCAGCAGCGGTTCCGGGACAGTGTCCTACAATGAGCAGTTCTTC. This chain uses TRBV28 with TRBJ2-1, with 7 bases matching TRBD1. V lost 6 bases, J lost 1 base, and 9 bases stayed unmatched. The CDR3 consists of 16 residues. Per germline, CDR1 MDHEN and CDR2 SYDVKM.

This clone was observed a handful of times. The rearrangement joins TRBV5-1 to TRBJ1-2; D might be TRBD1 (5 bases). V was clipped by 4 bases and J by 8 bases, with 21 bases between them. This CDR3 comprises 15 residues. CDR1 and CDR2 from the germline V gene are SGHRS and YFSETQ. The CDR3 nucleotides read TGCGCCAGCAGCACCTCGGCAGGTGGGGCAGAGGGCTACACCTTC. Protein product: CASSTSAGGAEGYTF.

The V gene is TRBV9, the J gene TRBJ1-4, with 7 bases matching TRBD1. This CDR3 has 14 residues. The V gene end was trimmed by 2 bases and the J gene end by 8 bases; junction bases not matched to a gene: 6. Germline CDR1 is SGDLS and CDR2 is YYNGEE. CDR3 protein: CASSVQGEGEKLFF. The CDR3 coding sequence is TGTGCCAGCAGCGTCCAGGGGGAAGGGGAAAAACTGTTTTTT.

As concerns this clone: The same CDR3 arises from other DNA sequences in this sample as well. This chain connects TRBV30 to TRBJ1-1; D is unclear. V was cut by 0 bases and J by 4 bases, with 12 bases left in between. There are 14 residues in the CDR3. CDR1 and CDR2 (germline): GTSNPN, SVGIG (reference sequence). The CDR3: CAWSVPSQRTEAFF. CDR3 sequence (DNA): TGTGCCTGGAGTGTACCGTCGCAGCGCACTGAAGCTTTCTTT.

This clone was counted only a few times. V is TRBV2 and J is TRBJ1-2; 9 nucleotides match TRBD1. Trimming cost V 6 bases and J 5 bases; bases outside gene matches: 4. Per germline, CDR1 SNHLY and CDR2 FYNNEI. The CDR3 totals 13 residues. The CDR3 DNA reads TGTGCCAGCAGAGTCGGGACAGGGTATGGCTACACCTTC. It translates to CASRVGTGYGYTF.

This chain connects TRBV6-1 to TRBJ2-2; 8 positions agree with TRBD2. The CDR3 totals 15 residues. Losses at the gene ends were 8 bases for V and 6 bases for J; bases not matched to a gene: 11. The germline gives CDR1 MNHNS, CDR2 SASEGT. CDR3 in amino acids: CASEGFSGVPGELFF. Written as DNA, the CDR3 is TGTGCCAGCGAGGGGTTTAGCGGGGTCCCCGGGGAGCTGTTTTTT.

The J gene is TRBJ1-1, the V gene TRBV6-6; D might be TRBD1 (5 bases). V gave up 0 bases and J gave up 0 bases, with 11 bases separating them. The germline V gene encodes CDR1 MNHNY and CDR2 SVGAGI (reference sequence). The CDR3 runs 16 residues. Here the CDR3 reads CASSYSVTGMNTEAFF. The CDR3 nucleotides read TGTGCCAGCAGTTACTCGGTTACAGGTATGAACACTGAAGCTTTCTTT.

The chain combines TRBV5-1 with TRBJ2-2; D might be TRBD2 (6 bases). This CDR3 spans 15 amino acids. V was cut by 1 base and J by 6 bases, with 13 bases left in between. The germline V gene has CDR1 SGHRS and CDR2 YFSETQ. The CDR3 sequence is CASSLRQGGAGELFF. The DNA of the CDR3 is TGCGCCAGCAGCTTGCGGCAGGGAGGCGCCGGGGAGCTGTTTTTT.

V gene TRBV2 combines with J gene TRBJ2-3, with 9 positions matching TRBD2. The ends lost 10 bases at V and 8 bases at J; junction bases unmatched: 25. Germline loops: CDR1 SNHLY, CDR2 FYNNEI. This CDR3 is 18 amino acids long. The CDR3 loop reads CATSGNSGSIALFGTQYF. The CDR3 DNA follows: TGTGCCACCTCGGGAAATAGCGGGAGTATAGCCCTCTTTGGTACGCAGTATTTT.

In this sample, this clone turned up a few times. V gene TRBV6-1 combines with J gene TRBJ1-1, with D unresolved. The V and J ends lost 3 bases and 4 bases respectively, with 12 bases between them. The CDR3 has 14 residues. Germline V gene lookup returns CDR1 MNHNS and CDR2 SASEGT. The DNA for the CDR3 is TGTGCCAGCAGTGAGGGTTCGTACGGCACTGAAGCTTTCTTT. It is translated as CASSEGSYGTEAFF.

The chain recombines TRBV20-1 with TRBJ2-1; unclear D gene. Trimming left V 6 bases short and J 9 bases short, with 12 bases between. This CDR3 has 11 residues. CDR1 and CDR2 (germline): DFQATT, SNEGSKA (reference sequence). Here the CDR3 reads CSANSLGEQFF. The CDR3 DNA reads TGCAGTGCCAATAGCTTGGGTGAGCAGTTCTTC.

J is TRBJ2-2 and V is TRBV27, with 10 bases that match TRBD2. Germline CDR1 is MNHEY and CDR2 is SMNVEV (reference sequence). This CDR3 spans 19 amino acids. V shed 5 bases and J 7 bases; nucleotides not matched to a gene: 19. CDR3 sequence (DNA): TGTGCCAGCAGTCCCTCCTACACTAGCGGGATATCTCGGGTCGGGGAGCTGTTTTTT. Translated, it gives CASSPSYTSGISRVGELFF.

This clone was counted between two and nine times. J is TRBJ2-1 and V is TRBV6-5; the D gene could be TRBD1 or TRBD2 (5 bases each). The ends were cut back, 6 bases at V and 7 bases at J, with 16 bases in the middle. The CDR3 covers 14 residues. Germline values: CDR1 MNHEY, CDR2 SVGAGI. CDR3 loop: CASSPGTLANEQFF. CDR3 DNA sequence: TGTGCCAGCAGCCCCGGGACCCTCGCGAATGAGCAGTTCTTC.

This chain links TRBV27 with TRBJ1-4, with unresolved D. The germline V gene has CDR1 MNHEY and CDR2 SMNVEV (reference sequence). The CDR3 covers 18 residues. V lost 6 bases, J lost 3 bases, and 23 bases lay in between. The CDR3 is CASRPDGHQARANEKLFF. The CDR3 DNA sequence: TGTGCCAGCAGGCCCGATGGTCATCAGGCGAGGGCTAATGAAAAACTGTTTTTT.